Here is one T cell receptor (beta chain) with its context. In this sample, this clonotype turned up a few times. Its antigen is unknown. Base qualities are not provided; no much larger clone lies one nucleotide away. Libraries were constructed by PCR. Instrument on record: Illumina HiSeq 2500. TCR libraries were prepared with molecular barcoding, using unique molecular identifiers to normalize TCRbeta repertoire quantification. TCRdb trimmed public reads at Q25 via fastp, called clones via MiXCR and kept in-frame beta chains. CDR3 protein sequences are deduplicated, and each keeps its most common genes and DNA. The sample records 600,000 to 700,000 distinct CDR3 sequences, approximately 16% of which are singletons. In total, the top ten clones hold around 0.96% of the sample. This specimen comes from a study of T-cell reconstitution after alpha-beta-depleted transplantation in children listed by TCRdb under 2016. For the wider study: The study quantitatively tracked T-cell immune reconstitution after TCRalphabeta/CD19-depleted allogeneic hematopoietic cell transplantation in children using TCR repertoire profiling.

CDR3 length: 15 amino acids, cysteine to phenylalanine. The entry retains the CDR3 DNA only, 45 bases that are in frame from base 1. For CDR1 and CDR2, the germline V gene lists LGHNA and YSLEER. V lost 0 bases and J lost 3 bases; the stretch between them is 10 bases long. The sequence is built from TRBV4-3 and TRBJ2-3; the D call is possibly TRBD1 or TRBD2, each sharing 5 bases. The sequence derives from a human donor who donated a stem cell graft to a child with acute myeloid leukemia. Specimen: PBMCs from the stem cell graft donor, collected from the stem cell graft. The DNA is TGCGCCAGCAGCCAAGAGGTTGGGGGAACAGATACGCAGTATTTT. Its coded protein is CASSQEVGGTDTQYF.